This TCR beta chain was observed in a study of control samples from healthy donors and cancer patients. The CDR3 totals 15 residues. Per germline, CDR1 MNHEY and CDR2 SVGAGI. Trimming removed 6 bases from V and 0 bases from J, with 12 bases in between. Profiled with immunoSEQ multiplex PCR; TCRdb holds only in-frame clones, not every one. The sample holds more than 140,000 clones, roughly 94% seen once. The chain couples TRBV6-5 to TRBJ1-3; possible D gene TRBD1, 6 bases. The receptor was derived from a man aged 35-49 years in good health. The sequenced sample consisted of blood. CDR3 bases: TGTGCCAGCAGAGAGACAGGAAACTCTGGAAACACCATATATTTT. This translates into CASRETGNSGNTIYF.